One and the same sample provided the 30 T cell receptor beta chains below, sequenced in a study of regulatory T cells in long-lasting Graves disease. Time point defined: newly diagnosed GD, antithyroid drugs for less than 3 months. RNA isolated from PBMCs was used to make the TCR library. The authors built TCR beta libraries using iRepertoire HTBI primers and Arm-PCR of CDR3 regions. TCRdb reprocessed the multiplex PCR reads via MiXCR and lists one record per CDR3 protein. The sample shows about 500,000 distinct CDR3 sequences, about 16% of them seen only once. Another study also made use of these data, one on T cells in Graves' hyperthyroidism and ophthalmopathy.

The input for sequencing was peripheral blood mononuclear cells (PBMCs), taken at new diagnosis, from a patient treated with antithyroid drugs. Receptors were obtained from a middle-aged man with Graves disease.

The chain couples TRBV28 to TRBJ2-4, with a possible D match to TRBD1 (5 bases). CDR1 and CDR2 from the germline V gene are MDHEN and SYDVKM. The CDR3 consists of 15 residues. Trimming pared 10 bases from V and 0 bases from J, leaving 16 bases between. In nucleotides, the CDR3 is TGTGCCACCGAAGGGGTCGGTGTAGCCAAAAACATTCAGTACTTC. Translated: CATEGVGVAKNIQYF.

This clonotype was seen more than once but under ten times. The V and J genes are TRBV10-2 and TRBJ2-7; TRBD2 matches 8 bases. This CDR3 is 14 amino acids long. Germline trimming cut 5 bases from V and 3 bases from J; bases unmatched to any gene: 6. Germline lookup yields CDR1 WSHSY and CDR2 SAAADI. This CDR3 reads CASSRREVGYEQYF. CDR3 sequence (DNA): TGCGCCAGCAGTAGGCGGGAGGTCGGCTACGAGCAGTACTTC.

V is TRBV11-1 and J is TRBJ2-1; possibly TRBD2 for D (5 bases). V dropped 1 base and J dropped 2 bases, with 9 bases sitting between them. This CDR3 has 15 amino acids. Germline V gives CDR1 SGHAT, CDR2 FQDESV (reference sequence). The CDR3 reads CASSLDGSPYNEQFF. In DNA form, the CDR3 reads TGTGCCAGCAGCTTAGATGGGAGCCCCTACAATGAGCAGTTCTTC.

The sample holds many counts of this clonotype. J is TRBJ1-1 and V is TRBV27; no definite D call. Trimming stripped 2 bases from V and 4 bases from J, with 17 bases between. This CDR3 region has 16 residues. Per the germline V gene, CDR1 is MNHEY and CDR2 is SMNVEV (reference sequence). The chain's CDR3 is CASSLRQVPVLTEAFF. CDR3 in DNA: TGTGCCAGCAGTTTACGGCAGGTCCCCGTTCTCACTGAAGCTTTCTTT.

This chain joins TRBV29-1 and TRBJ1-2; D gene uncertain. CDR1 SQVTM and CDR2 ANQGSEA come from the germline V gene. This CDR3 comprises 12 residues. Here the CDR3 DNA reads TGCAGGGGCGGGGATGGGGTCTATGGCTACACCTTC. It encodes CRGGDGVYGYTF.

The rearrangement joins TRBV2 to TRBJ1-5; a possible D gene is TRBD1 (6 bases). The ends were cut back, 6 bases at V and 7 bases at J, with 19 bases in the middle. The CDR3 loop spans 15 amino acids. Germline assignment: CDR1 SNHLY and CDR2 FYNNEI. The CDR3 protein is CASRETGPVGQPQHF. CDR3 nucleotides: TGTGCCAGCAGAGAAACAGGGCCCGTCGGGCAGCCCCAGCATTTT.

This clonotype was detected many times. The chain uses TRBV7-9 and TRBJ2-5; possibly TRBD1 or TRBD2 for D (6 bases each). The CDR3 extends over 16 amino acids. Germline values: CDR1 SEHNR, CDR2 FQNEAQ (reference sequence). V lost 5 bases to trimming and J lost 13 bases, with 29 bases between them. The CDR3 spells CASSPGAGLGLSTGYF. The DNA of the CDR3 is TGTGCCAGCAGCCCAGGGGCAGGGCTAGGACTATCCACCGGGTACTTC.

In its sample, this clonotype was seen many times. The CDR3 spells CASSAGQGNDYGYTF. CDR3 DNA: TGTGCCAGCAGCGCGGGACAGGGTAACGACTATGGCTACACCTTC. This chain connects TRBV9 to TRBJ1-2, with 9 positions matching TRBD1. V lost 3 bases to trimming and J lost 3 bases; unmatched junction nucleotides: 6. CDR3 length: 15 amino acids. Per germline, CDR1 SGDLS and CDR2 YYNGEE. The complete variable domain, with remaining parts taken from reference TRBV9 and TRBJ1-2, reads DSGVTQTPKHLITATGQRVTLRCSPRSGDLSVYWYQQSLDQGLQFLIQYYNGEERAKGNILERFSAQQFPDLHSELNLSSLELGDSALYFCASSAGQGNDYGYTFGSGTRLTVV.

The J gene is TRBJ2-1, the V gene TRBV19; TRBD1 aligns across 7 bases. In germline, CDR1 is LNHDA, CDR2 SQIVND (reference sequence). V lost 10 bases and J lost 0; bases outside the gene matches: 12. The CDR3 is 16 residues long. The CDR3 DNA follows: TGTGCCACACGTGACCCACAGGGGAGCTCCTACAATGAGCAGTTCTTC. Amino acids: CATRDPQGSSYNEQFF.

At least ten counts were recorded for this clonotype. The chain combines TRBV28 with TRBJ1-5, with D hard to call. CDR3 size: 12 residues. In germline, CDR1 is MDHEN, CDR2 SYDVKM. V was trimmed by 5 bases and J by 4 bases, leaving 6 bases between them. The CDR3 coding sequence is TGTGCCAGCAGTCCCCATAATCAGCCCCAGCATTTT. It is translated as CASSPHNQPQHF.

In this sample, this clonotype turned up a few times. The chain couples TRBV20-1 to TRBJ2-1, with a weak D call TRBD2 (5 bases). V was clipped by 2 bases and J by 1 base, with 9 bases between them. CDR3 size: 14 residues. CDR1 is DFQATT and CDR2 is SNEGSKA in the germline V gene (reference sequence). In nucleotides, the CDR3 is TGCAGTGCTAGACTAGCCGATTCCTACAATGAGCAGTTCTTC. The encoded protein is CSARLADSYNEQFF.

Many counts were recorded for this clonotype. Here the CDR3 DNA reads TGCGCCAGCAGCCCACAACAGGGGGGTTCCTACGAGCAGTACTTC. It translates to CASSPQQGGSYEQYF. The chain carries TRBV5-1 and TRBJ2-7; 8 nucleotides agree with TRBD1. Germline V lookup: CDR1 SGHRS, CDR2 YFSETQ. This CDR3 is built from 15 residues. Trimming removed 4 bases from V and 1 base from J; junction bases left unmatched: 7.

This clonotype appeared many times. The J gene is TRBJ2-5, the V gene TRBV27; 11 bases map to TRBD2. V lost 5 bases to trimming and J lost 1 base; unmatched junction nucleotides: 15. Germline V gene data show CDR1 as MNHEY and CDR2 as SMNVEV (reference sequence). This CDR3 is built from 19 residues. CDR3 loop: CASSPAIGLAGFPQETQYF. DNA for the CDR3: TGTGCCAGCAGTCCTGCGATAGGACTAGCGGGCTTCCCCCAAGAGACCCAGTACTTC.

This clonotype appeared many times. The chain joins TRBV10-3 to TRBJ2-7; tentative D call: TRBD1 (5 bases). Per the germline V gene, CDR1 is ENHRY and CDR2 is SYGVKD. The V gene lost 6 bases and the J gene lost 9 bases, with 21 bases spanning the gap. This CDR3 spans 14 amino acids. The DNA of the CDR3 is TGTGCCATCAGAGGAACAGGCAATTACGAGCGGCAGTACTTC. The encoded protein is CAIRGTGNYERQYF.

This clonotype was counted many times. V gene TRBV28 combines with J gene TRBJ2-5; 12 nucleotides agree with TRBD2. This CDR3 comprises 15 residues. J gave up 4 bases and V 5 bases, and 5 bases lay outside the gene matches. CDR1 MDHEN and CDR2 SYDVKM come from the germline V gene. The CDR3: CASSRGLAGGETQYF. CDR3 nucleotide sequence: TGTGCCAGCAGTCGGGGACTAGCGGGTGGAGAGACCCAGTACTTC.

V and J are TRBV12-3 or TRBV12-4 and TRBJ2-1; 12 nucleotides match TRBD2. V lost 5 bases to trimming and J lost 9 bases; unmatched junction nucleotides: 5. This CDR3 spans 14 amino acids. This CDR3 is CASSPSGRATEQFF. The CDR3, as DNA: TGTGCCAGCAGTCCTAGCGGGAGGGCCACTGAGCAGTTCTTC.

This clonotype was seen a few times. This chain connects TRBV6-2 or TRBV6-3 to TRBJ2-2; D gene uncertain. Trimming removed 7 bases from V and 7 bases from J, with 10 bases in between. The CDR3 runs to 12 residues. Germline lookup yields CDR1 MNHEY and CDR2 SVGEGT. The CDR3 DNA reads TGTGCCAGCACAGAGAAAAACGGGGAGCTGTTTTTT. Protein sequence: CASTEKNGELFF.

V usage is TRBV29-1 and J usage is TRBJ2-4; 7 positions match TRBD2. The length of the CDR3 is 13 residues. The germline V gene has CDR1 SQVTM and CDR2 ANQGSEA. The trim removed 7 bases at V and 3 bases at J, leaving 6 bases unmatched. The CDR3 DNA sequence: TGCAGCGCCGTGCGGGGGAGCAAAAACATTCAGTACTTC. Translating it yields CSAVRGSKNIQYF.

This clonotype has a count of ten or more. The chain has TRBV2 and TRBJ2-3; unclear D gene. V was trimmed by 1 base and J by 4 bases, leaving 9 bases between them. This CDR3 contains 14 residues. The germline V gene has CDR1 SNHLY and CDR2 FYNNEI. The CDR3: CASSEGYEADTQYF. The CDR3 bases are TGTGCCAGCAGTGAAGGGTATGAGGCAGATACGCAGTATTTT.

In its sample, this clonotype was seen many times. This chain connects TRBV7-2 to TRBJ2-7, with a weak D call TRBD2 (6 bases). The CDR3 runs to 14 residues. The germline gives CDR1 SGHTA, CDR2 FQGNSA. Trimming removed 5 bases from V and 7 bases from J, with 18 bases in between. The CDR3 sequence is CASSREGWGREQYF. The CDR3 bases are TGTGCCAGCAGCCGCGAAGGGTGGGGGAGGGAGCAGTACTTC.

This clonotype was seen at least ten times. The chain recombines TRBV2 with TRBJ2-5; D not resolved. Germline V lookup: CDR1 SNHLY, CDR2 FYNNEI. Trimming took off 7 bases at V and 4 bases at J, with 10 bases between the two ends. CDR3 size: 12 residues. The CDR3 loop reads CASNPSRETQYF. The CDR3 nucleotides are TGTGCCAGCAACCCCTCCCGAGAGACCCAGTACTTC.

On this clonotype itself: This sequence may be a read error, since a much larger clone differs from it by one base. V is TRBV7-6 and J is TRBJ1-1, with TRBD1 matching 7 bases. The CDR3 has 16 residues. Germline-derived CDR1 and CDR2 are SGHVS and FNYEAQ. CDR3 bases: TGTGTCAGCAGCTTAGCCTCGGTCAGGGGGGGCACTGAAGCTTTCTTT. This gives the protein CVSSLASVRGGTEAFF.

This clonotype was counted many times. This sequence joins TRBV7-8 and TRBJ1-1, with TRBD1 matching 8 bases. CDR1 is SGHVS and CDR2 is FQNEAQ in the germline V gene. The V and J ends lost 2 bases and 5 bases, in that order; junction bases with no gene match: 7. This CDR3 spans 15 amino acids. Written as DNA, the CDR3 is TGTGCCAGCAGCTTAACCAGGGGGCGGGTGACTGAAGCTTTCTTT. As protein: CASSLTRGRVTEAFF.

The CDR3 DNA sequence: TGTGCCAGCAGTCTCACCCTCGGGGACACCGGGGAGCTGTTTTTT. It yields the protein CASSLTLGDTGELFF. This rearrangement joins TRBV12-3 or TRBV12-4 to TRBJ2-2; perhaps TRBD2 as D (5 bases). There are 15 residues in the CDR3. Trimming cost V 5 bases and J 3 bases, with 13 bases left between them.

The chain employs TRBV5-1 and TRBJ1-1, with TRBD1 identical over 10 bases. This CDR3 comprises 16 residues. V lost 4 bases to trimming and J lost 7 bases; unmatched junction nucleotides: 13. The V gene's germline CDR1 is SGHRS and CDR2 YFSETQ. The CDR3 nucleotides read TGCGCCAGCAGCGCGGGACAGGGGCGCCTAAGGTTTGAAGCTTTCTTT. Amino acids: CASSAGQGRLRFEAFF.

The chain carries TRBV18 and TRBJ2-3; maybe TRBD2 (5 bases). This CDR3 is 17 amino acids long. Germline V gene lookup returns CDR1 KGHSH and CDR2 LQKENI. Between the trimmed V and J ends, which lost 0 bases and 3 bases, there was a span of 16 bases. Here the CDR3 reads CASSPPRGVIGTDTQYF. CDR3 bases: TGTGCCAGCTCACCACCTCGGGGTGTCATTGGGACAGATACGCAGTATTTT.

This clonotype was detected many times. The chain uses TRBV28 and TRBJ2-1; D remains unclear. Trimming removed 8 bases from V and 5 bases from J, with 4 bases in between. There are 10 residues in the CDR3. Germline-derived CDR1 and CDR2 are MDHEN and SYDVKM. Written as DNA, the CDR3 is TGTGCCAGCTGGAACAATGAGCAGTTCTTC. Protein: CASWNNEQFF.

Only a few counts were recorded for this clonotype. Here the CDR3 DNA reads TGCAGCGTTGGGGGTGGGGGCGGGGAGACCCAGTACTTC. Its translation: CSVGGGGGETQYF. The genes are TRBV29-1 and TRBJ2-5, with D perhaps TRBD1 (6 bases). The germline V gene has CDR1 SQVTM and CDR2 ANQGSEA. The V end was cut by 4 bases, the J end by 5 bases, with 14 bases between. The CDR3 is 13 amino acids.

This clonotype appeared a few times. J is TRBJ1-2 and V is TRBV6-5; D gene unclear. This CDR3 is built from 15 residues. V lost 0 bases, J lost 5 bases, and 13 bases lay in between. Germline-derived CDR1 and CDR2 are MNHEY and SVGAGI. In DNA form, the CDR3 reads TGTGCCAGCAGTTACTCGTGGAGGGATAAATATGGCTACACCTTC. Encoded protein: CASSYSWRDKYGYTF.

J is TRBJ2-5 and V is TRBV19, with a possible D match to TRBD2 (5 bases). The CDR3 runs 13 residues. The V end was cut by 5 bases, the J end by 2 bases, with 9 bases between. CDR1 is LNHDA, CDR2 SQIVND, per germline (reference sequence). The CDR3 DNA reads TGTGCCAGTAGTTATACTAGTCAAGAGACCCAGTACTTC. Amino acids: CASSYTSQETQYF.